The clone carrying this T cell receptor beta chain has a count of ten or more. The antigen is not known. Trimming shortened V by 4 bases and J by 9 bases, and 9 bases separated the two germline ends. CDR1 SEHNR and CDR2 FQNEAQ come from the germline V gene (reference sequence). CDR3 length equals 11 residues. Sample time point: blood at routine non-recurrence follow-up after resection. Sequencing was performed on whole RNA extracted from tumor and nontumor lung tissue, or from frozen PBMC, and the material was left unsorted. This entry belongs to a study of spatial heterogeneity in lung cancer. Study at large: Donors were approximately 70 untreated early-stage non-small cell lung cancer patients. At a median of about 26 months after resection, follow-up PBMC samples were sequenced when available. Study observations and caveats: Detection of ubiquitous tumor TCRs in blood was higher at resection than follow-up.

TCRdb re-called the 5' RACE reads through MiXCR, storing one row per CDR3 protein. The data contain about 47,000 distinct CDR3 sequences, 7.4% of them seen just once; the ten biggest clones take up approximately 40%. V usage is TRBV7-9 and J usage is TRBJ1-1; D gene ambiguous. The material was PBMCs, obtained at follow-up. The TCR sequence derives from a female donor with early-stage non-small cell lung cancer. The CDR3, as DNA: TGTGCCAGCAGCTCGTGGGGAAAAGCTTTCTTT. Translation gives CASSSWGKAFF.